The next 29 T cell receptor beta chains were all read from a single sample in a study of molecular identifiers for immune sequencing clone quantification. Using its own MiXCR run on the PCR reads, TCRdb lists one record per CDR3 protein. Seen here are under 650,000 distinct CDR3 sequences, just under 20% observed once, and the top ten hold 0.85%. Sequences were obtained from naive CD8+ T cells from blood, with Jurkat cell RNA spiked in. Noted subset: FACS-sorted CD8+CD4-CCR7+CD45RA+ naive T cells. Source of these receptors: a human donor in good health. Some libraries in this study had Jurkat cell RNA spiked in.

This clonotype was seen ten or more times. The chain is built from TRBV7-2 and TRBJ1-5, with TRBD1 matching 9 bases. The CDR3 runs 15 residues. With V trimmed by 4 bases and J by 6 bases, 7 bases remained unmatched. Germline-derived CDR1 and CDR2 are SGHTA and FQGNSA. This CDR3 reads CASSYETGGFQPQHF. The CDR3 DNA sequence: TGTGCCAGCAGCTACGAGACAGGGGGTTTTCAGCCCCAGCATTTT.

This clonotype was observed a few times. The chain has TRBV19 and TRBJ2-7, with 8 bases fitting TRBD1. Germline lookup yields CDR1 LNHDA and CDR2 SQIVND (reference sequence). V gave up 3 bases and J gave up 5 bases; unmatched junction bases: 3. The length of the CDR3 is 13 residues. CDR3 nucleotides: TGTGCCAGTAGTATTCAGGGGGCCAACGAGCAGTACTTC. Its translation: CASSIQGANEQYF.

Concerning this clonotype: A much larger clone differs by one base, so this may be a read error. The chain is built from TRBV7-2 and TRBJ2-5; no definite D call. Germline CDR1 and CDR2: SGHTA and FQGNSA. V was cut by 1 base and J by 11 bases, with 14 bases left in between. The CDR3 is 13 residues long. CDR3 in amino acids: CASSLGLSASQYF. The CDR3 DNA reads TGTGCCAGCAGCTTAGGCTTGTCCGCATCACAGTACTTC. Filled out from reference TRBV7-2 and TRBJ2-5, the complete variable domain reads GAGVSQSPSNKVTEKGKDVELRCDPISGHTALYWYRQSLGQGLEFLIYFQGNSAPDKSGLPSDRFSAERTGGSVSTLTIQRTQQEDSAVYLCASSLGLSASQYFGPGTRLLVL.

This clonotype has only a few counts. Here the CDR3 reads CASSYGGEEKLFF. The DNA of the CDR3 is TGTGCCAGCAGTTACGGCGGGGAGGAAAAACTGTTTTTT. The rearrangement uses TRBV27 and TRBJ1-4, with D unresolved. Germline V lookup: CDR1 MNHEY, CDR2 SMNVEV (reference sequence). The CDR3 extends over 13 amino acids. Trimming left V 4 bases short and J 8 bases short, with 11 bases between.

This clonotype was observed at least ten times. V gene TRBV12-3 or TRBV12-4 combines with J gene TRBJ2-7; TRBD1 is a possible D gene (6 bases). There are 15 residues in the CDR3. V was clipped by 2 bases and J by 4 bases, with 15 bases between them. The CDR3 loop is CASSLSSEGGYEQYF. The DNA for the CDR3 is TGTGCCAGCAGTTTATCCTCTGAAGGGGGTTACGAGCAGTACTTC.

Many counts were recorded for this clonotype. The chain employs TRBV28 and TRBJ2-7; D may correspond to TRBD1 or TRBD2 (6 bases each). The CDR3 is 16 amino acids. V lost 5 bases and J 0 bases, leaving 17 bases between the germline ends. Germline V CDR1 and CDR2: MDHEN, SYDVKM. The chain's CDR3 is CASSRPVRGDSYEQYF. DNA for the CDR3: TGTGCCAGCAGTCGCCCCGTGAGGGGGGACTCCTACGAGCAGTACTTC.

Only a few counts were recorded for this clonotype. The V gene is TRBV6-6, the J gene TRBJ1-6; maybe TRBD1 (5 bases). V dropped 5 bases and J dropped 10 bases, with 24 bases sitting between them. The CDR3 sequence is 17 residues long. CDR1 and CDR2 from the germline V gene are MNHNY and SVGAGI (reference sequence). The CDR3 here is CASSGLPRDEKWSPLHF. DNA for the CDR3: TGTGCCAGCAGTGGACTTCCGCGGGACGAAAAATGGTCACCCCTCCACTTT.

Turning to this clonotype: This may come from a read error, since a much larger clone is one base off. CDR3 DNA sequence: TGTGCCAGCAGCTTGGAAAGGACAGCGCTCTACGAGCAGTACTTC. It specifies CASSLERTALYEQYF. This chain uses TRBV5-6 with TRBJ2-7, with D maybe TRBD1 (6 bases). The CDR3 is 15 residues long. Trimming cost V 0 bases and J 3 bases, with 13 bases left between them. Germline V CDR1 and CDR2: SGHDT, YYEEEE.

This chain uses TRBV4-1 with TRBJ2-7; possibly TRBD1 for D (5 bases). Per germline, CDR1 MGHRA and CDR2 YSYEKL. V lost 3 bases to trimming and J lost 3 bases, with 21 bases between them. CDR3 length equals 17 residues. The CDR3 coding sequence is TGCGCCAGCAGCCAGGAAGTTTCGACAGAGATAATCTACGAGCAGTACTTC. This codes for CASSQEVSTEIIYEQYF.

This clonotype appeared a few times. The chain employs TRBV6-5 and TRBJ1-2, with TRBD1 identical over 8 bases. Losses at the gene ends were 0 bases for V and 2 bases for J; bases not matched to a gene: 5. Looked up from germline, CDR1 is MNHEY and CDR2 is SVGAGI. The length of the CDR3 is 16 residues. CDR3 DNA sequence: TGTGCCAGCAGTTACTCGTTCGGACAGGGCAACTATGGCTACACCTTC. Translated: CASSYSFGQGNYGYTF.

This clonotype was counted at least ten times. CDR3: CATGDTWGTEAFF. CDR3 coding DNA: TGTGCCACGGGAGACACTTGGGGAACTGAAGCTTTCTTT. The J gene is TRBJ1-1, the V gene TRBV7-8; D is uncertain. The length of the CDR3 is 13 residues. The germline V gene encodes CDR1 SGHVS and CDR2 FQNEAQ. Trimming removed 10 bases at V and 5 bases at J, with 17 bases between.

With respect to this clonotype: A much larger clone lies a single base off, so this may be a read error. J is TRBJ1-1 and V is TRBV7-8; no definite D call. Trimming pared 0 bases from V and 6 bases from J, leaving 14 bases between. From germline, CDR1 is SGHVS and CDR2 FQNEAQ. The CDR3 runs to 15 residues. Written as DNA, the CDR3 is TGTGCCAGCAGCTTAGCCACTCACCAATACCCTGAAGCTTTCTTT. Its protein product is CASSLATHQYPEAFF.

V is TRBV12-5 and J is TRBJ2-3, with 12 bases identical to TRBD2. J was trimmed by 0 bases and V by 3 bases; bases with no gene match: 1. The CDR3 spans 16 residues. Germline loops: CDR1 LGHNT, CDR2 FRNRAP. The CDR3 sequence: CASGFGLAGSTDTQYF. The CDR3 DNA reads TGTGCTAGTGGTTTCGGACTAGCGGGGAGCACAGATACGCAGTATTTT.

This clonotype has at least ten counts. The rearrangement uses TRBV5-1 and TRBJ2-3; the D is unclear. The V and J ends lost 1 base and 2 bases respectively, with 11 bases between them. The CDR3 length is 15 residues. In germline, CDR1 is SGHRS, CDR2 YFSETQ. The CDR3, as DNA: TGCGCCAGCAGCTTGTTTGGCAGCCACACAGATACGCAGTATTTT. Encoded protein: CASSLFGSHTDTQYF.

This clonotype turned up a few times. CDR3 amino acids: CASTGDRGRDTQYF. CDR3 DNA sequence: TGTGCCAGCACCGGGGACAGGGGTAGAGATACGCAGTATTTT. The V gene is TRBV12-3 or TRBV12-4, the J gene TRBJ2-3; 10 nucleotides match TRBD1. The CDR3 consists of 14 residues. V lost 7 bases and J lost 5; bases outside the gene matches: 6.

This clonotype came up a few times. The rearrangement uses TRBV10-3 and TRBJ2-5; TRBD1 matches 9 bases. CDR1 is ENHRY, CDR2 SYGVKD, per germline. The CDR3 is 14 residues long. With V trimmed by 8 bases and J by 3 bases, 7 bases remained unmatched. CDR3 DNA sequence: TGTGCCATCTCCAGCGACAGGGGGGAAGAGACCCAGTACTTC. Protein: CAISSDRGEETQYF.

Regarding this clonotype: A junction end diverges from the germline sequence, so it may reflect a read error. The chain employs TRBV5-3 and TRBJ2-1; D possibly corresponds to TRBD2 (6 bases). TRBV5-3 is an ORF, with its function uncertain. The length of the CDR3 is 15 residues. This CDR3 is CASSLRDSPSNEQFF. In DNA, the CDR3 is TGTGCCAGCAGCTTGAGGGACTCGCCGAGCAATGAGCAGTTCTTC.

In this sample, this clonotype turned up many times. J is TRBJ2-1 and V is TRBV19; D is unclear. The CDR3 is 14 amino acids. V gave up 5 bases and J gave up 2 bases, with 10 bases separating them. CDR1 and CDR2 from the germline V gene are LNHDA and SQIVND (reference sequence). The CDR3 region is CASSFGWTYNEQFF. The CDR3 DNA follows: TGTGCCAGTAGTTTCGGGTGGACCTACAATGAGCAGTTCTTC.

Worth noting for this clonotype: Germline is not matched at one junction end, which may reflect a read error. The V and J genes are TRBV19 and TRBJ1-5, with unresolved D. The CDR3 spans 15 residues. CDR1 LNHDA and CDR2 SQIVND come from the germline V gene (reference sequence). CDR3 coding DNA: TGTGCCAGTAGTATGGGCCTCTTCGGCAATCAGTCCCAGCATTTT. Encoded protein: CASSMGLFGNQSQHF.

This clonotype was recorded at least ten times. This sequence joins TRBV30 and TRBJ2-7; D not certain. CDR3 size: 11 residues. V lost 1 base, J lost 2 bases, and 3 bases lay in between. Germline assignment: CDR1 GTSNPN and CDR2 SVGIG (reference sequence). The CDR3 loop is CAWSGAYEQYF. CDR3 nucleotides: TGTGCCTGGAGTGGGGCCTACGAGCAGTACTTC.

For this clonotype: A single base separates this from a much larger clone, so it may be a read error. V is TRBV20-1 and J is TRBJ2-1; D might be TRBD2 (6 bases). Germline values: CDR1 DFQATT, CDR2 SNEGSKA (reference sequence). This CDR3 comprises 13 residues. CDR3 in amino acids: CSALGTPWGEQSF. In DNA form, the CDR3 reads TGCAGTGCTCTCGGGACTCCTTGGGGTGAGCAGTCCTTC.

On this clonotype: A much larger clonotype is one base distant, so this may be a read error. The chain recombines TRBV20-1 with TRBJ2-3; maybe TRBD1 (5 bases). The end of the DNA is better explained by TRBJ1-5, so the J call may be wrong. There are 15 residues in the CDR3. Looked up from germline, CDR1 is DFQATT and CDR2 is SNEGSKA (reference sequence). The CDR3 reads CSARDGGVGADTQHF. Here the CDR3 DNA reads TGCAGTGCTAGGGACGGGGGGGTAGGGGCAGATACGCAGCATTTT.

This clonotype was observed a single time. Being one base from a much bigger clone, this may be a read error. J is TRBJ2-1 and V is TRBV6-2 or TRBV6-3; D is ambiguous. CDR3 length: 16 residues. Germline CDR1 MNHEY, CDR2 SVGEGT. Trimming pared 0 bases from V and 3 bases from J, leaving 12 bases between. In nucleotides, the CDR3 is TGTGCCAGCAGTTACTCACCAGCGCCCTACTACAATGAGCAGTTCTTC. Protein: CASSYSPAPYYNEQFF.

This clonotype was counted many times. The chain's CDR3 is CAWSMGQAVVEQFF. CDR3 DNA sequence: TGTGCCTGGAGCATGGGACAGGCCGTCGTTGAGCAGTTCTTC. The chain employs TRBV30 and TRBJ2-1; 8 bases line up with TRBD1. V shed 3 bases, J shed 9 bases, and the junction held 10 bases outside the gene matches. The germline CDR1 and CDR2 sequences are GTSNPN and SVGIG (reference sequence). The CDR3 runs 14 residues.

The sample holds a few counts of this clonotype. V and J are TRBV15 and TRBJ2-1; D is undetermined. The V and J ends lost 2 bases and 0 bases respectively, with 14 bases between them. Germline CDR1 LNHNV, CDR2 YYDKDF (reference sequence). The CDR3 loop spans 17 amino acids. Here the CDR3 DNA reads TGTGCCACCAGCAGATCTCGGACCGTTAGCTCCTACAATGAGCAGTTCTTC. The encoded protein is CATSRSRTVSSYNEQFF.

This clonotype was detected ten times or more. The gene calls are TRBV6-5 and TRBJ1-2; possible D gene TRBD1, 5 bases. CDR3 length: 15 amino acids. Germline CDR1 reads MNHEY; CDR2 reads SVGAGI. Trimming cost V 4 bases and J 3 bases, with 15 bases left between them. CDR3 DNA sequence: TGTGCCAGCAGTTCGTATCTCGAGGGGCACTATGGCTACACCTTC. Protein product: CASSSYLEGHYGYTF.

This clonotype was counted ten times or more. The CDR3 sequence: CASSQIQGLQETQYF. In DNA form, the CDR3 reads TGTGCCAGCAGTCAAATACAGGGACTCCAAGAGACCCAGTACTTC. The V and J genes are TRBV6-5 and TRBJ2-5, with D perhaps given as TRBD1 or TRBD2 (6 bases each). Per the germline V gene, CDR1 is MNHEY and CDR2 is SVGAGI. CDR3 length: 15 residues. V lost 5 bases and J lost 1, with 14 bases in between.

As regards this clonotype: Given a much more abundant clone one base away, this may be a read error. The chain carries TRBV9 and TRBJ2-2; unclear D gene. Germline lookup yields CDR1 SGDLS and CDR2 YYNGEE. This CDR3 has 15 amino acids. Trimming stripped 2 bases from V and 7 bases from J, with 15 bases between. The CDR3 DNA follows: TGTGCCAGCAGCGTTTTTGCCCCAGGCGGCGGGGAGCTGTTTTTT. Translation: CASSVFAPGGGELFF.

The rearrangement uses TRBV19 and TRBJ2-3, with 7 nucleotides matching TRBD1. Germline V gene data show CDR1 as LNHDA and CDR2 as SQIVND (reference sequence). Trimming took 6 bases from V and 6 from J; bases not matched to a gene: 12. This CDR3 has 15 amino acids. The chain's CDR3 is CASRAGQASSDTQYF. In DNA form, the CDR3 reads TGTGCCAGTAGGGCCGGACAGGCCTCATCGGATACGCAGTATTTT.